These T cell receptor beta chains were read from a single sample in a study of T-cell reconstitution after alpha-beta-depleted transplantation in children. One entry per CDR3 protein, called by TCRdb with MiXCR from the PCR reads. Here the sample spans about 210,000 distinct CDR3 sequences, over 15% being singletons. Material: PBMCs, mostly from graft donor cells, obtained 360 days after TCRalphabeta/CD19-depleted stem cell transplant. Receptors originate from a male patient aged 2-9 years who had a stem cell transplant for acute lymphoblastic leukemia, so the T cells may come from the graft donor. CDR3s include the opening cysteine and the closing phenylalanine or tryptophan. Fields, in order: J gene, clone size, D gene, V gene, CDR3 protein, CDR3 DNA. D genes are given only for firm matches. Expanded clones get a size class; other rows say once, few or many, or leave the size out.

j_call: TRBJ2-1
clone_size: few
d_call: -
v_call: TRBV4-2
cdr3_aa: CASTQSLAPLGEQFF
cdr3_nt: TGTGCCAGCACCCAGTCCCTAGCCCCCTTGGGTGAGCAGTTCTTC

j_call: TRBJ1-3
clone_size: few
d_call: -
v_call: TRBV20-1
cdr3_aa: CSARPGDSGNTIYF
cdr3_nt: TGCAGTGCCCGCCCCGGGGACTCTGGAAACACCATATATTTT

j_call: TRBJ2-3
clone_size: -
d_call: TRBD2
v_call: TRBV7-6
cdr3_aa: CASSLYNVGGGTDTQYF
cdr3_nt: TGTGCCAGCAGCTTATATAATGTTGGCGGGGGGACAGATACGCAGTATTTT

j_call: TRBJ2-7
clone_size: few
d_call: -
v_call: TRBV12-3/TRBV12-4
cdr3_aa: CATSTLGAYEQYF
cdr3_nt: TGTGCCACCTCCACCCTGGGGGCATACGAGCAGTACTTC

j_call: TRBJ2-7
clone_size: -
d_call: TRBD1
v_call: TRBV6-1
cdr3_aa: CASTGTGGTGKQYF
cdr3_nt: TGTGCCAGCACCGGAACAGGGGGCACGGGGAAGCAGTACTTC

j_call: TRBJ2-3
clone_size: few
d_call: TRBD2
v_call: TRBV20-1
cdr3_aa: CSARALASGGVDTQYF
cdr3_nt: TGCAGTGCTAGAGCCCTGGCTAGCGGGGGGGTAGATACGCAGTATTTT

j_call: TRBJ1-4
clone_size: few
d_call: -
v_call: TRBV5-1
cdr3_aa: CASSTGINRGAIEKLFF
cdr3_nt: TGCGCCAGCAGCACCGGGATCAATCGGGGTGCGATTGAAAAACTGTTTTTT

j_call: TRBJ2-7
clone_size: many
d_call: -
v_call: TRBV4-3
cdr3_aa: CASSLGPGRDTYEQYF
cdr3_nt: TGCGCCAGCAGCCTGGGGCCGGGTAGGGATACCTACGAGCAGTACTTC

j_call: TRBJ2-5
clone_size: once
d_call: -
v_call: TRBV7-6
cdr3_aa: CASSLEGPLRGGRETQYF
cdr3_nt: TGTGCCAGCAGCTTAGAGGGCCCCCTACGAGGGGGAAGGGAGACCCAGTACTTC

j_call: TRBJ2-3
clone_size: -
d_call: -
v_call: TRBV20-1
cdr3_aa: CSAQQGWTDTQYF
cdr3_nt: TGCAGTGCTCAACAGGGCTGGACAGATACGCAGTATTTT

j_call: TRBJ2-1
clone_size: few
d_call: TRBD2
v_call: TRBV9
cdr3_aa: CASSVAGGPANEQFF
cdr3_nt: TGTGCCAGCAGCGTTGCGGGGGGGCCGGCCAATGAGCAGTTCTTC

j_call: TRBJ2-7
clone_size: -
d_call: -
v_call: TRBV5-1
cdr3_aa: CASSLEGLGNLREQYF
cdr3_nt: TGCGCCAGCAGCTTGGAAGGTTTAGGGAACCTACGGGAGCAGTACTTC

j_call: TRBJ2-7
clone_size: -
d_call: -
v_call: TRBV5-1
cdr3_aa: CASSQTLGGGEQYF
cdr3_nt: TGCGCCAGCAGCCAAACCTTAGGGGGAGGAGAGCAGTACTTC

j_call: TRBJ1-1
clone_size: -
d_call: -
v_call: TRBV7-8
cdr3_aa: CASSSSRTNTEAFF
cdr3_nt: TGTGCCAGCAGCTCCTCTCGGACCAACACTGAAGCTTTCTTT

j_call: TRBJ2-7
clone_size: many
d_call: -
v_call: TRBV18
cdr3_aa: CASSPPFTYEQYF
cdr3_nt: TGTGCCAGCTCACCACCTTTCACCTACGAGCAGTACTTC

j_call: TRBJ2-2
clone_size: few
d_call: -
v_call: TRBV5-1
cdr3_aa: CASSLTRLANTGELFF
cdr3_nt: TGCGCCAGCAGCTTGACTAGACTCGCGAACACCGGGGAGCTGTTTTTT

j_call: TRBJ2-3
clone_size: few
d_call: -
v_call: TRBV6-1
cdr3_aa: CASRPYVGEGTDTQYF
cdr3_nt: TGTGCCAGCAGGCCTTATGTCGGGGAAGGCACAGATACGCAGTATTTT